This T cell receptor beta chain was sequenced for a study of breast tumors, draining lymph nodes, adjacent tissues. Axillary draining lymph nodes of breast cancer patients supplied the node samples. Turning to this clonotype: The antigen is unknown.

Study results and limitations: Data fit most tumor T cells coming from lymph node, expanding in tumor. That most tumor T cells come from lymph nodes remained unproven. Luminal-like breast cancer showed significantly greater tumor-nontumor repertoire similarity than basal-like breast cancer did.

TCRdb re-derived calls from the multiplex PCR reads in MiXCR, one entry per CDR3 protein. This table has 200,000 or so distinct CDR3 sequences, 31% appearing once. The sequencing input was axillary lymph node tissue. The receptor was isolated from a female donor with breast cancer. Some clones in this sample may be carry-over from other donors' samples.

The CDR3 DNA reads as TGTGCCAGCAGAACAGGGGACACGAATAGCAATCAGCCCCAGCATTTT. It codes for CASRTGDTNSNQPQHF. This chain connects TRBV7-6 to TRBJ1-5; 7 bases line up with TRBD1. CDR3 length equals 16 residues. V dropped 6 bases and J dropped 0; count of bases not matched to a gene: 8. The V gene's germline CDR1 is SGHVS and CDR2 FNYEAQ.